Each of the 10 T cell receptor beta chains below was sequenced from the same sample in a study of cytotoxic CD8 clonotypes in ibrutinib-treated CLL. Assay: immunoSEQ multiplex PCR; the TCRdb copy retains only in-frame clones and omits some. The sample yields about 56,000 clones, 45% to 70% seen once. The specimen comprised PBMCs, sampled after 24 months of ibrutinib treatment. The receptors stem from a human donor with chronic lymphocytic leukemia.

The chain joins TRBV7-2 to TRBJ2-3, with TRBD2 matching over 7 bases. V lost 2 bases, J lost 4 bases, and 9 bases stayed unmatched. Germline assignment: CDR1 SGHTA and CDR2 FQGNSA. The CDR3 extends over 16 amino acids. This CDR3 reads CASSLSGGGASDTQYF. DNA of the CDR3: TGTGCCAGCAGCTTATCGGGCGGGGGAGCATCAGATACGCAGTATTTT.

The J gene is TRBJ2-7, the V gene TRBV18; TRBD1 matches at 9 bases. Germline values: CDR1 KGHSH, CDR2 LQKENI. V lost 2 bases to trimming and J lost 6 bases; unmatched junction nucleotides: 14. The CDR3 runs 17 residues. For the CDR3, the DNA is TGTGCCAGCTCACCATCGGTAGGGGGGACAGGGTTTGCCGAGCAGTACGTC. Its protein product is CASSPSVGGTGFAEQYV.

J is TRBJ2-3 and V is TRBV5-6, with TRBD1 matching 9 bases. Germline values: CDR1 SGHDT, CDR2 YYEEEE. CDR3 length: 17 residues. V shed 3 bases, J shed 3 bases, and the junction held 11 bases outside the gene matches. The CDR3 DNA follows: TGTGCCAGCAGCTCGGTCCCGGGACAGGGCGCGACAGATACGCAGTATTTT. It is translated as CASSSVPGQGATDTQYF.

This clone was recorded at least ten times. V usage is TRBV6-6 and J usage is TRBJ1-1; maybe TRBD1 (6 bases). V was pared by 6 bases and J by 4 bases, with 9 bases between. Germline V CDR1 and CDR2: MNHNY, SVGAGI (reference sequence). The CDR3 extends over 12 amino acids. CDR3 sequence: CASRQGGTEAFF. CDR3 nucleotides: TGTGCCAGCAGACAGGGTGGCACTGAAGCTTTCTTT.

This sequence joins TRBV4-2 and TRBJ2-7; 11 positions agree with TRBD2. After removal of 0 bases from V and 6 bases from J, the junction contained 1 base not matched to a gene. Per the germline V gene, CDR1 is LGHNA and CDR2 is YNFKEQ. The CDR3 covers 14 residues. CDR3 sequence reads: CASSQDLAGGEQYF. The CDR3, as DNA: TGTGCCAGCAGCCAAGATCTAGCGGGAGGCGAGCAGTACTTC.

The V gene is TRBV11-2, the J gene TRBJ1-1; 9 bases fit TRBD1. CDR3 length equals 16 residues. In germline, CDR1 is SGHAT, CDR2 FQNNGV. The V segment lost 5 bases and the J segment 2 bases; nucleotides outside the gene matches: 9. The CDR3 here is CASSRLPGQGNTEAFF. For the CDR3, the DNA is TGTGCCAGCAGCCGGCTACCGGGACAGGGAAACACTGAAGCTTTCTTT.

This chain uses TRBV7-1 with TRBJ2-7; TRBD1 matches 10 bases. TRBV7-1 is given ORF status, its function remaining uncertain. V lost 4 bases and J lost 6; bases outside the gene matches: 9. The CDR3 has 15 amino acids. The CDR3 DNA follows: TGTGCCAGCAGCTTAGTGGGGACAGGGGATGGCGAGCAGTACTTC. Protein sequence: CASSLVGTGDGEQYF.

In its sample, this clone was seen a few times. The chain joins TRBV6-5 to TRBJ1-1; TRBD1 might be the D (5 bases). The length of the CDR3 is 16 residues. Germline V CDR1 and CDR2: MNHEY, SVGAGI. The V end lost 0 bases, the J end lost 1 base, and 12 bases lay between the germline ends. CDR3 sequence: CASSYSMGDGNTEAFF. The CDR3 DNA is TGTGCCAGCAGTTACTCGATGGGGGATGGGAACACTGAAGCTTTCTTT.

The chain joins TRBV18 to TRBJ2-7; 7 bases align to TRBD1. The CDR3 totals 14 residues. Per germline, CDR1 KGHSH and CDR2 LQKENI. The J segment lost 7 bases and the V segment lost 6 bases, leaving 12 bases of the junction unmatched. The CDR3 nucleotides are TGTGCCAGCTCCCGGAACAAGGGGGCGGGTGAGCAGTACGTC. The encoded protein is CASSRNKGAGEQYV.

The chain employs TRBV4-1 and TRBJ1-3; the D is unclear. The CDR3 contains 17 residues. V lost 0 bases and J 2 bases, leaving 14 bases between the germline ends. The germline gives CDR1 MGHRA, CDR2 YSYEKL. The CDR3 nucleotides read TGCGCCAGCAGCCAAGAATGGGCCCAACGGGCTGGAAACACCATATATTTT. This gives the protein CASSQEWAQRAGNTIYF.